The 6 T cell receptor beta chains presented below share a single source sample, sequenced in a study of OX40 agonist ivuxolimab in advanced cancers. TCRdb's table, derived via immunoSEQ multiplex PCR, lists solely in-frame clones and lacks some. The table lists about 27,000 clones, almost 90% of them singletons. Sequences were derived from CD4+ or CD8+ T cells sorted from blood, sampled in a trial of the OX40 agonist ivuxolimab. These receptors originate from an adult with an advanced solid tumor such as melanoma, head and neck, liver or kidney cancer.

This chain's CDR3 is CSVEVVVAGGNQETQYF. CDR3 in DNA: TGCAGCGTTGAAGTGGTAGTAGCGGGGGGGAACCAAGAGACCCAGTACTTC. The chain combines TRBV29-1 with TRBJ2-5; TRBD2 matches at 11 bases. This CDR3 spans 17 amino acids. CDR1 and CDR2 from the germline V gene are SQVTM and ANQGSEA. V was clipped by 1 base and J by 0 bases; unmatched bases: 7. The full variable domain, in which reference TRBV29-1 and TRBJ2-5 provide the parts outside the CDR3, is SAVISQKPSRDICQRGTSLTIQCQVDSQVTMMFWYRQQPGQSLTLIATANQGSEATYESGFVIDKFPISRPNLTFSTLTVSNMSPEDSSIYLCSVEVVVAGGNQETQYFGPGTRLLVL.

This clone appeared a single time. The CDR3 region has the DNA TGTGCCAGCAGCGTAGCTACAGGGCCGTACAATGAGCAGTTCTTC. The encoded protein is CASSVATGPYNEQFF. The chain joins TRBV9 to TRBJ2-1, with D perhaps matching TRBD1 (6 bases). The CDR3 has 15 amino acids. V lost 0 bases and J 4 bases, leaving 11 bases between the germline ends. CDR1 is SGDLS and CDR2 is YYNGEE in the germline V gene.

The chain couples TRBV4-1 to TRBJ2-2; 11 bases match TRBD1. The CDR3 has 16 amino acids. The germline V gene has CDR1 MGHRA and CDR2 YSYEKL. J lost 7 bases, V lost 2 bases, and 6 bases had no gene match. CDR3 DNA sequence: TGCGCCAGCAGCCAAAAATTGGGACAGGGGGGCGGGGAGCTGTTTTTT. The encoded protein is CASSQKLGQGGGELFF.

This rearrangement joins TRBV4-1 to TRBJ2-2, with 10 bases identical to TRBD2. The CDR3 runs to 21 residues. The germline V gene encodes CDR1 MGHRA and CDR2 YSYEKL. Trimming took 1 base from V and 4 from J; bases not matched to a gene: 18. The CDR3 DNA is TGCGCCAGCAGCCAAGTCGGCGGGAAAGCGGGAGGGCCGGGGGGCACCGGGGAGCTGTTTTTT. Its protein is CASSQVGGKAGGPGGTGELFF.

This clone was detected once. The CDR3 protein is CASSYFTGSDTEAFF. The CDR3 bases are TGTGCCAGTAGCTATTTCACAGGGAGTGACACTGAAGCTTTCTTT. The rearrangement uses TRBV19 and TRBJ1-1; D is perhaps TRBD1 (6 bases). Germline CDR1 and CDR2: LNHDA and SQIVND (reference sequence). Trimming stripped 6 bases from V and 3 bases from J, with 17 bases between. CDR3 size: 15 residues.

The rearrangement links TRBV19 to TRBJ1-2, with 8 nucleotides matching TRBD1. Looked up from germline, CDR1 is LNHDA and CDR2 is SQIVND (reference sequence). V gave up 0 bases and J gave up 1 base; unmatched junction bases: 4. The length of the CDR3 is 16 residues. CDR3 sequence (DNA): TGTGCCAGTAGTATAGAAGGGACAGGCTATAACTATGGCTACACCTTC. Translation gives CASSIEGTGYNYGYTF.